Listed here are 29 T cell receptor beta chains from one sample, sequenced in a study of chemoradiotherapy in HPV16-positive cancers. Repertoires were generated with immunoSEQ multiplex PCR, while TCRdb's copy carries only in-frame clones and drops some. The sample shows 3,000 to 5,000 clones, roughly four fifths of them seen only once. Sequences were derived from tumor tissue, sampled from a patient who underwent chemoradiotherapy. These receptors came from a human donor with HPV-associated anogenital cancer.

The chain employs TRBV28 and TRBJ2-7; D unclear. The ends were cut back, 5 bases at V and 5 bases at J, with 13 bases in the middle. The CDR3 has 13 amino acids. The germline gives CDR1 MDHEN, CDR2 SYDVKM. The CDR3 sequence: CASSQDQGHEQYF. The CDR3 bases are TGTGCCAGCAGTCAAGACCAAGGCCACGAGCAGTACTTC.

V is TRBV2 and J is TRBJ2-5; 8 bases are a match to TRBD2. The V and J ends lost 4 bases and 3 bases, in that order; junction bases with no gene match: 1. Germline loops: CDR1 SNHLY, CDR2 FYNNEI. The CDR3 is 13 residues long. CDR3 amino acids: CASSATSEETQYF. The CDR3 DNA sequence: TGTGCCAGCAGTGCGACTAGCGAAGAGACCCAGTACTTC.

The chain is built from TRBV6-5 and TRBJ1-1, with unresolved D. Germline CDR1 and CDR2: MNHEY and SVGAGI. Trimming shortened V by 6 bases and J by 1 base, and 15 bases separated the two germline ends. The CDR3 sequence is 15 residues long. The CDR3 DNA is TGTGCCAGCAGCGCGGGCATCCCCCCGAACACTGAAGCTTTCTTT. It codes for CASSAGIPPNTEAFF.

The chain uses TRBV9 and TRBJ2-7; tentatively, D is TRBD2 (6 bases). This CDR3 spans 15 amino acids. Germline V gives CDR1 SGDLS, CDR2 YYNGEE. Trimming left V 1 base short and J 3 bases short, with 14 bases between. In DNA, the CDR3 is TGTGCCAGCAGCGTATCTCTGGGAGGTCACTACGAGCAGTACTTC. It encodes CASSVSLGGHYEQYF.

This chain joins TRBV13 and TRBJ1-6; unclear D gene. Trimming took 2 bases from V and 10 from J, leaving 15 bases between them. Germline V lookup: CDR1 PRHDT, CDR2 FYEKMQ (reference sequence). CDR3 length equals 15 residues. The CDR3 reads CASSLYRGATSPLHF. CDR3 nucleotides: TGTGCCAGCAGCTTATATCGGGGTGCAACATCACCCCTCCACTTT.

This clone is a singleton in its sample. V gene TRBV9 combines with J gene TRBJ2-7; possible D gene TRBD1, 6 bases. V dropped 0 bases and J dropped 2 bases, with 18 bases sitting between them. This CDR3 comprises 17 residues. CDR1 SGDLS and CDR2 YYNGEE come from the germline V gene. CDR3 region: CASSVGVGQKETYEQYF. As DNA, the CDR3 is TGTGCCAGCAGCGTAGGGGTAGGACAGAAAGAAACCTACGAGCAGTACTTC.

This clone was seen more than once but under ten times. The CDR3 is CASSVLGGNTEAFF. In nucleotides, the CDR3 is TGCGCCAGCAGCGTATTGGGGGGGAACACTGAAGCTTTCTTT. The chain is built from TRBV5-1 and TRBJ1-1; D may be TRBD1 (5 bases). The CDR3 is 14 amino acids. CDR1 and CDR2 (germline): SGHRS, YFSETQ. Trimming shortened V by 4 bases and J by 1 base, and 11 bases separated the two germline ends.

The chain links TRBV15 to TRBJ1-5; possible D gene TRBD1, 5 bases. V lost 5 bases and J 0 bases, leaving 17 bases between the germline ends. The CDR3 has 17 amino acids. In germline, CDR1 is LNHNV, CDR2 YYDKDF (reference sequence). The CDR3 reads CATSSLGRGYSNQPQHF. Here the CDR3 DNA reads TGTGCCACCAGCTCTTTGGGGCGGGGATATAGCAATCAGCCCCAGCATTTT.

CDR3 nucleotides: TGTGCCAGCTCAACCGGGACAGGCGGCTCTGGAAACACCATATATTTT. This gives the protein CASSTGTGGSGNTIYF. The genes are TRBV18 and TRBJ1-3; 8 bases are a match to TRBD1. This CDR3 is 16 amino acids long. Germline assignment: CDR1 KGHSH and CDR2 LQKENI. V shed 5 bases and J 0 bases; nucleotides not matched to a gene: 6.

The chain couples TRBV7-9 to TRBJ2-2; TRBD1 might be the D (6 bases). In germline, CDR1 is SEHNR, CDR2 FQNEAQ (reference sequence). Trimming pared 3 bases from V and 7 bases from J, leaving 15 bases between. The CDR3 runs to 15 residues. The CDR3 DNA reads as TGTGCCAGCAGCTTGGGGGCAGGGGCCGTCGGGGAGCTGTTTTTT. It translates to CASSLGAGAVGELFF.

The CDR3 sequence: CASNHPMTYEQYF. Here the CDR3 DNA reads TGTGCCAGCAACCACCCTATGACCTACGAGCAGTACTTC. J is TRBJ2-7 and V is TRBV5-6; the D is unclear. V was shortened by 6 bases and J by 2 bases, with 12 bases between the two germline ends. The CDR3 loop spans 13 amino acids. Germline CDR1 reads SGHDT; CDR2 reads YYEEEE.

This sequence joins TRBV5-6 and TRBJ2-7, with D maybe TRBD2 (5 bases). The CDR3 has 16 residues. From germline, CDR1 is SGHDT and CDR2 YYEEEE. V was trimmed by 3 bases and J by 3 bases, leaving 19 bases between them. CDR3 in amino acids: CASSSPSAGLVYEQYF. DNA of the CDR3: TGTGCCAGCAGCTCTCCCAGCGCAGGACTTGTCTACGAGCAGTACTTC.

By share of the sample, this clone is large (0.1 to 1%). The rearrangement links TRBV11-2 to TRBJ2-3, with 8 bases fitting TRBD1. From germline, CDR1 is SGHAT and CDR2 FQNNGV. The length of the CDR3 is 17 residues. The V gene end was trimmed by 5 bases and the J gene end by 7 bases; junction bases not matched to a gene: 17. The CDR3 loop is CASSRQRRTGILNTQYF. The CDR3 DNA follows: TGTGCCAGCAGCCGACAACGCAGGACAGGGATTCTGAATACGCAGTATTTT. Supplemented by reference TRBV11-2 and TRBJ2-3, the full variable domain reads EAGVAQSPRYKIIEKRQSVAFWCNPISGHATLYWYQQILGQGPKLLIQFQNNGVVDDSQLPKDRFSAERLKGVDSTLKIQPAKLEDSAVYLCASSRQRRTGILNTQYFGPGTRLTVL.

The V call is TRBV19, the J call TRBJ1-4; D gene uncertain. CDR1 and CDR2 (germline): LNHDA, SQIVND (reference sequence). The CDR3 consists of 15 residues. Trimming removed 8 bases from V and 0 bases from J, with 13 bases in between. The CDR3 reads CASGVRAATNEKLFF. DNA of the CDR3: TGTGCCAGTGGAGTGAGGGCTGCAACTAATGAAAAACTGTTTTTT.

This clone was seen a single time. The chain joins TRBV2 to TRBJ2-1, with D perhaps TRBD1 (7 bases). Germline loops: CDR1 SNHLY, CDR2 FYNNEI. CDR3 size: 15 residues. V was shortened by 7 bases and J by 0 bases, with 13 bases between the two germline ends. This CDR3 reads CASKRQGGSYNEQFF. CDR3 coding DNA: TGTGCCAGCAAGAGACAGGGAGGCTCCTACAATGAGCAGTTCTTC.

V gene TRBV7-3 combines with J gene TRBJ2-1; 7 bases line up with TRBD1. The germline V gene encodes CDR1 SGHTA and CDR2 FQGTGA. The ends lost 5 bases at V and 9 bases at J; junction bases unmatched: 7. The CDR3 covers 13 residues. The DNA of the CDR3 is TGTGCCAGCAGCCCACAACAGGGGAGTGAGCAGTTCTTC. Translation: CASSPQQGSEQFF.

The chain uses TRBV5-4 and TRBJ2-1, with D tentatively TRBD2 (5 bases). Germline V gene data show CDR1 as SGHNT and CDR2 as YYREEE (reference sequence). The ends were cut back, 4 bases at V and 5 bases at J, with 16 bases in the middle. The length of the CDR3 is 15 residues. CDR3 residues: CASSRALEADNEQFF. DNA of the CDR3: TGTGCCAGCAGCCGCGCTCTTGAAGCGGACAATGAGCAGTTCTTC.

The rearrangement joins TRBV15 to TRBJ1-2; maybe TRBD1 (6 bases). The CDR3 contains 14 residues. V lost 4 bases and J 2 bases, leaving 11 bases between the germline ends. The V gene's germline CDR1 is LNHNV and CDR2 YYDKDF (reference sequence). The CDR3 nucleotides read TGTGCCACCAGCATACGGACAGCGAACTATGGCTACACCTTC. Its translation is CATSIRTANYGYTF.

In its sample, this clone was seen once. The chain employs TRBV30 and TRBJ1-1; a possible D gene is TRBD1 (5 bases). V was shortened by 2 bases and J by 1 base, with 14 bases between the two germline ends. Germline loops: CDR1 GTSNPN, CDR2 SVGIG (reference sequence). The CDR3 covers 15 residues. Here the CDR3 reads CAWSQGGAGNTEAFF. The CDR3 region has the DNA TGTGCCTGGAGTCAGGGAGGGGCGGGGAACACTGAAGCTTTCTTT.

This sequence joins TRBV19 and TRBJ1-3, with D unclear. CDR3 length equals 14 residues. Germline V gene sequence: CDR1 LNHDA, CDR2 SQIVND (reference sequence). The V gene lost 0 bases and the J gene lost 3 bases, with 6 bases spanning the gap. DNA for the CDR3: TGTGCCAGTAGTATAGACGGGTTTGGAAACACCATATATTTT. Translation: CASSIDGFGNTIYF. Supplemented by reference TRBV19 and TRBJ1-3, the full variable domain reads DGGITQSPKYLFRKEGQNVTLSCEQNLNHDAMYWYRQDPGQGLRLIYYSQIVNDFQKGDIAEGYSVSREKKESFPLTVTSAQKNPTAFYLCASSIDGFGNTIYFGEGSWLTVV.

Here the CDR3 reads CASSPGRIYEQYF. The CDR3 nucleotides read TGTGCCAGCAGCCCTGGACGGATCTACGAGCAGTACTTC. The chain employs TRBV7-2 and TRBJ2-7; the D is unclear. The V end was cut by 5 bases, the J end by 3 bases, with 11 bases between. CDR3 length equals 13 residues. CDR1 and CDR2 (germline): SGHTA, FQGNSA.

CDR3 amino acids: CASSEGDGTLGYTF. In DNA, the CDR3 is TGCGCCAGCAGCGAAGGGGACGGCACTCTCGGCTACACCTTC. The rearrangement uses TRBV5-1 and TRBJ1-2, with a possible D match to TRBD1 (5 bases). CDR3 length: 14 amino acids. Germline V lookup: CDR1 SGHRS, CDR2 YFSETQ. V shed 4 bases and J shed 8 bases, with 18 bases lying between them. Drawing the rest from reference TRBV5-1 and TRBJ1-2, the complete variable domain is KAGVTQTPRYLIKTRGQQVTLSCSPISGHRSVSWYQQTPGQGLQFLFEYFSETQRNKGNFPGRFSGRQFSNSRSEMNVSTLELGDSALYLCASSEGDGTLGYTFGSGTRLTVV.

The chain combines TRBV10-3 with TRBJ1-1; the D is unclear. V was shortened by 6 bases and J by 1 base, with 9 bases between the two germline ends. The CDR3 runs to 13 residues. The V gene's germline CDR1 is ENHRY and CDR2 SYGVKD. CDR3 loop: CAIRGDTNTEAFF. CDR3 bases: TGTGCCATCAGGGGAGACACGAACACTGAAGCTTTCTTT.

This clone was counted only a few times. The CDR3 region is CASSTERGQADTQYF. The CDR3 DNA is TGTGCCAGCAGCACAGAAAGGGGGCAGGCGGATACGCAGTATTTT. This chain links TRBV6-6 with TRBJ2-3; 7 bases agree with TRBD1. The V segment lost 6 bases and the J segment 6 bases; nucleotides outside the gene matches: 12. Germline lookup yields CDR1 MNHNY and CDR2 SVGAGI (reference sequence). This CDR3 has 15 residues.

This rearrangement joins TRBV7-2 to TRBJ1-2, with D maybe TRBD1 (6 bases). Germline CDR1 SGHTA, CDR2 FQGNSA. The ends were cut back, 8 bases at V and 6 bases at J, with 16 bases in the middle. This CDR3 has 13 amino acids. CDR3 sequence (DNA): TGTGCCAGCTCCAGAGGGGGATGGGATGGCTACACCTTC. Amino acid sequence: CASSRGGWDGYTF.

This chain uses TRBV10-3 with TRBJ1-3; D gene uncertain. V was clipped by 2 bases and J by 6 bases, with 14 bases between them. Per the germline V gene, CDR1 is ENHRY and CDR2 is SYGVKD. There are 15 residues in the CDR3. This CDR3 is CAISEPTGRENTIYF. The CDR3 bases are TGTGCCATCAGTGAGCCGACCGGGAGGGAAAACACCATATATTTT.

The J gene is TRBJ2-1, the V gene TRBV20-1; D may be TRBD2 (6 bases). Germline V lookup: CDR1 DFQATT, CDR2 SNEGSKA (reference sequence). The CDR3 contains 11 residues. The CDR3 DNA sequence: TGCACCTATCGGGGGTCTAATGAGCAGTTCTTC. Translating gives CTYRGSNEQFF.

The rearrangement joins TRBV4-2 to TRBJ2-7, with TRBD2 matching over 11 bases. Germline V gives CDR1 LGHNA, CDR2 YNFKEQ. The CDR3 length is 15 residues. V shed 0 bases and J 4 bases; nucleotides not matched to a gene: 2. CDR3 DNA sequence: TGTGCCAGCAGCCAAGATACTAGCGGGAGTTACGAGCAGTACTTC. It is translated as CASSQDTSGSYEQYF.

This clone was picked up a small number of times. The genes are TRBV29-1 and TRBJ2-1; 8 nucleotides agree with TRBD1. This CDR3 has 14 amino acids. From germline, CDR1 is SQVTM and CDR2 ANQGSEA. With 2 bases clipped from V and 7 bases from J, the junction kept 7 bases outside the gene matches. DNA for the CDR3: TGCAGCGTTGAACGTCAGGGGGCCGGGAATGAGCAGTTCTTC. It codes for CSVERQGAGNEQFF.